This is a list of T cell receptor beta chains from one sample in a study of T-cell memory formation after mild COVID-19. TCRdb redid the calling of the 5' RACE reads with MiXCR, one entry per CDR3 protein. In the table there are approximately 180,000 distinct CDR3 sequences, around 16% of which are singletons. Sequencing used PBMCs or a T cell subset sorted from them (not recorded which). Receptors were obtained from an adult woman who had mild COVID-19 (a few samples of this study predate the infection). Cell type and time point are not known. CDR3s include the opening cysteine and the closing phenylalanine or tryptophan.

J | V | CDR3
TRBJ1-2 | TRBV6-1 | CASWPGGSYGYTF
TRBJ1-5 | TRBV20-1 | CSARGTGEMRGNQPQHF
TRBJ2-5 | TRBV20-1 | CSATRAGAYQETQYF
TRBJ2-1 | TRBV19 | CASSIGHNEQFF
TRBJ2-1 | TRBV12-3/TRBV12-4 | CASRLPTGNYNEQFF
TRBJ1-1 | TRBV3-1 | CASLGRGTEAFF
TRBJ2-2 | TRBV20-1 | CSATASLGTITGELFF
TRBJ2-1 | TRBV15 | CATSRVPPAGTYNEQFF
TRBJ1-4 | TRBV5-1 | CASSWELREKLFF
TRBJ2-5 | TRBV5-1 | CASSLNGAETQYF
TRBJ1-6 | TRBV7-9 | CASSHPQGGSNNSPLHF
TRBJ2-5 | TRBV7-2 | CASSWGPGETQYF
TRBJ2-1 | TRBV7-9 | CASSLHDRTYNEQFF
TRBJ2-1 | TRBV24-1 | CATSDFKSATNEVFF
TRBJ2-3 | TRBV2 | CASSQDGLGDTQYF
TRBJ2-3 | TRBV5-1 | CASSLASSGNTDTQYF
TRBJ2-2 | TRBV5-1 | CASSWGTDAGELFF
TRBJ2-1 | TRBV5-6 | CASSWGLGGQFF
TRBJ1-1 | TRBV7-2 | CASSRTGGPLNTEAFF
TRBJ2-7 | TRBV20-1 | CSARGTSGGTYEQYF
TRBJ2-5 | TRBV12-3/TRBV12-4 | CASRLTSGGLQETQYF
TRBJ1-1 | TRBV20-1 | CSARDLRVNTEAFF
TRBJ1-2 | TRBV10-3 | CAISDVRQNYGYTF
TRBJ2-1 | TRBV12-3/TRBV12-4 | CASSSRRASYNEQFF
TRBJ2-7 | TRBV5-5 | CASSFTGKLSGRAISYEQYF
TRBJ2-2 | TRBV3-1 | CASSQYMGLANTGELFF
TRBJ2-1 | TRBV12-5 | CASGGQGLLHEQFF
TRBJ2-3 | TRBV12-3/TRBV12-4 | CASSSLASTDTQYF
TRBJ1-1 | TRBV5-1 | CASSFSKGAEAFF
TRBJ2-5 | TRBV29-1 | CSVGEGDRQTQYF
TRBJ2-1 | TRBV24-1 | CATSDFRSQYNNEQFF
TRBJ2-3 | TRBV9 | CASSLTAGRNTDTQYF
TRBJ2-1 | TRBV5-1 | CASSPDNSYNEQFF
TRBJ2-1 | TRBV30 | CAWSKGGSYNEQFF
TRBJ2-1 | TRBV29-1 | CSVLKGHFNEQFF
TRBJ2-7 | TRBV5-6 | CASSLDPGQGDEQYF
TRBJ2-3 | TRBV18 | CASSPPDRAHTDTQYF
TRBJ2-1 | TRBV6-5 | CASSPGNRNEQFF
TRBJ2-2 | TRBV19 | CASLTRVAGYTGELFF
TRBJ1-2 | TRBV25-1 | CASSEYNWNYTF
TRBJ2-2 | TRBV29-1 | CSVGKRDTGELFF
TRBJ2-2 | TRBV6-5 | CASTLLAGGRNTGELFF
TRBJ1-6 | TRBV7-2 | CASSPQKLDNSPLHF
TRBJ2-7 | TRBV6-2/TRBV6-3 | CASRPRPLLEGEQYF
TRBJ2-1 | TRBV5-5 | CASSPDSTSGVYNEQFF
TRBJ2-1 | TRBV24-1 | CATSDWRGRDEQFF
TRBJ2-2 | TRBV7-3 | CASSLRLQGGNTGELFF
TRBJ1-1 | TRBV12-3/TRBV12-4 | CASSLGGGGANTEAFF
TRBJ2-7 | TRBV20-1 | CSARRSENSYEQYF
TRBJ2-3 | TRBV5-1 | CASSLGGLAGGSTDTQYF
TRBJ2-7 | TRBV12-3/TRBV12-4 | CASSSGQRSYEQYF
TRBJ2-3 | TRBV12-3/TRBV12-4 | CASTRGTGGTDTQYF
TRBJ2-3 | TRBV28 | CASSFRAGWGQRDTQYF
TRBJ2-3 | TRBV20-1 | CSARDSNTDTQYF